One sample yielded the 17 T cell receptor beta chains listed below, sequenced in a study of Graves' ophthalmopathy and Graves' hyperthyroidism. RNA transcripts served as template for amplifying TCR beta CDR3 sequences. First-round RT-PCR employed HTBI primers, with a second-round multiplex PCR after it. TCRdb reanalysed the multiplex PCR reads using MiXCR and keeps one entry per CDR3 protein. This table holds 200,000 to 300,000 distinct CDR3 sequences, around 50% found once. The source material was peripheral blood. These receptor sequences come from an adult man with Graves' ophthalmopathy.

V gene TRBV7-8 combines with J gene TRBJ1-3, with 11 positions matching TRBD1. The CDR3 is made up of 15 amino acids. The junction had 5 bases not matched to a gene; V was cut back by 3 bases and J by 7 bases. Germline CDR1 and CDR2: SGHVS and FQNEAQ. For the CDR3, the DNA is TGTGCCAGCAGCTTCGGACAGGGGGCCTCGAACACCATATATTTT. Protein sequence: CASSFGQGASNTIYF.

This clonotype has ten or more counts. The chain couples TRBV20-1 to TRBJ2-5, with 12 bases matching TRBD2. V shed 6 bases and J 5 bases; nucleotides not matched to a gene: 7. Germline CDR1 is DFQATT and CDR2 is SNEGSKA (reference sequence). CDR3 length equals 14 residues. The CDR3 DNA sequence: TGCAGTGCCACAACTAGCGGGAGGTGGGAGACCCAGTACTTC. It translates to CSATTSGRWETQYF.

The CDR3 region has the DNA TGCGCCAGCAGCGAGGGGACAGGGGTTTTCACCGGGGAGCTGTTTTTT. This gives the protein CASSEGTGVFTGELFF. V gene TRBV5-1 combines with J gene TRBJ2-2; 10 bases agree with TRBD1. V lost 4 bases to trimming and J lost 4 bases; unmatched junction nucleotides: 7. CDR1 and CDR2 from the germline V gene are SGHRS and YFSETQ. This CDR3 spans 16 amino acids.

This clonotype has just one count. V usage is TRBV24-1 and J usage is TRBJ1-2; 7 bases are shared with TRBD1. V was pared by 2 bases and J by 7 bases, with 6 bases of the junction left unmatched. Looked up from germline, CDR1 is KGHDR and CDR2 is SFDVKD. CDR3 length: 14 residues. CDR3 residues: CATSDSGTESGYTF. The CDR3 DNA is TGTGCCACCAGTGATTCCGGGACAGAGTCTGGCTACACCTTC.

CDR3 amino acids: CASSLAQVETQYF. The CDR3 nucleotides read TGTGCCAGCAGCTTAGCACAGGTGGAGACCCAGTACTTC. The rearrangement uses TRBV7-9 and TRBJ2-5; D is possibly TRBD1 (5 bases). The CDR3 spans 13 residues. Germline V CDR1 and CDR2: SEHNR, FQNEAQ (reference sequence). The V end was cut by 0 bases, the J end by 5 bases, with 7 bases between.

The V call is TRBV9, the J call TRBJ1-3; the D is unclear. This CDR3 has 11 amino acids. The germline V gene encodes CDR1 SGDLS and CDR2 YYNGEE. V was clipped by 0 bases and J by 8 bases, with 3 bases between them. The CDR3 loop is CASSVVYTIYF. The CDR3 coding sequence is TGTGCCAGCAGCGTAGTCTACACCATATATTTT.

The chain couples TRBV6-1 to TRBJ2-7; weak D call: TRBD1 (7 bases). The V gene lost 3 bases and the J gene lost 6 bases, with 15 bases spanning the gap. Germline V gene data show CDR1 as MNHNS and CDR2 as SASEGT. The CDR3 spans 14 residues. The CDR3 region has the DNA TGTGCCAGCAGTGAGCAGACAGGGAGGACCGAGCAGTACTTC. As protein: CASSEQTGRTEQYF.

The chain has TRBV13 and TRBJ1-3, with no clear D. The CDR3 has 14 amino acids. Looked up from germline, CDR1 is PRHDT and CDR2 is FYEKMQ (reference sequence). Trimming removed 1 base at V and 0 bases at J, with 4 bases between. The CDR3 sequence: CASSLEHSGNTIYF. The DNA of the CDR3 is TGTGCCAGCAGCTTAGAACACTCTGGAAACACCATATATTTT.

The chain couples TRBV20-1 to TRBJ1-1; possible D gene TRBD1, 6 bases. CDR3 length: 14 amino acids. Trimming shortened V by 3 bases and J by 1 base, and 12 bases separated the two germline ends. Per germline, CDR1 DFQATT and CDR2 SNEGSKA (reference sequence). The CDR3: CSARKQGSNTEAFF. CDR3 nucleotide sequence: TGCAGTGCTAGGAAACAGGGCTCGAACACTGAAGCTTTCTTT.

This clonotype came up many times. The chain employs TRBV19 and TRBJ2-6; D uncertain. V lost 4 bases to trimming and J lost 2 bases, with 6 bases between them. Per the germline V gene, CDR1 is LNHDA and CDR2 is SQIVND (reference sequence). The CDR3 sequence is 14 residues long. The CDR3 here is CASSTGAGANVLTF. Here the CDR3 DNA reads TGTGCCAGTAGTACAGGCGCTGGGGCCAACGTCCTGACTTTC.

This chain's CDR3 is CASSAFSYEQYF. In DNA form, the CDR3 reads TGTGCCAGCAGCGCCTTCTCCTACGAGCAGTACTTC. The V and J genes are TRBV5-5 and TRBJ2-7; D is unclear. The CDR3 length is 12 residues. Germline lookup yields CDR1 SGHKS and CDR2 YYEKEE (reference sequence). Between the trimmed V and J ends, which lost 4 bases and 0 bases, there was a span of 5 bases.

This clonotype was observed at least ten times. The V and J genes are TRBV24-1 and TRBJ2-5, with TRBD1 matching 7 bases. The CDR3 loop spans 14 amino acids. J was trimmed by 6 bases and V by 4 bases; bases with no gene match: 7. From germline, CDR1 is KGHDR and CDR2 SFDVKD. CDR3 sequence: CATSDKDRSKTQYF. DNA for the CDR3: TGTGCCACCAGTGACAAGGACAGGAGCAAGACCCAGTACTTC.

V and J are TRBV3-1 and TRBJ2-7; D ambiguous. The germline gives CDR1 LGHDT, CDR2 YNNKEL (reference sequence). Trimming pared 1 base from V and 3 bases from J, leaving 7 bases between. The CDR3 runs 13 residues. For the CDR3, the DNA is TGTGCCAGCAGCCAAGTCCACAGCTACGAGCAGTACTTC. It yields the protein CASSQVHSYEQYF.

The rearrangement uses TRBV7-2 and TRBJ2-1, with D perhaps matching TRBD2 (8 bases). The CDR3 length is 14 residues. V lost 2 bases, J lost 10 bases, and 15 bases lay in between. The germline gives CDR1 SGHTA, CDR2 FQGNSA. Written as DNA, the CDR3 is TGTGCCAGCAGCTTAACTAGCGGAGGGGGCGAGCAGTTCTTC. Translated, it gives CASSLTSGGGEQFF.

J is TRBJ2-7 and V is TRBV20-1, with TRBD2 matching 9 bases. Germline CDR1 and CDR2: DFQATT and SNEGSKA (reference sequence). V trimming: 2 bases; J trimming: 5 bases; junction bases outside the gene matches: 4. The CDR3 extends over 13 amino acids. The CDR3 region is CSARLAGLDEQYF. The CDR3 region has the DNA TGCAGTGCTAGACTAGCGGGACTCGACGAGCAGTACTTC.

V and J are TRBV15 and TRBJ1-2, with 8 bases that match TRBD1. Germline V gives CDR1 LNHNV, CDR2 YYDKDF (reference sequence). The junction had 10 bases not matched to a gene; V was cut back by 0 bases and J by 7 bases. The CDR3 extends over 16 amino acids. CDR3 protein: CATSRDPVGQGAGYTF. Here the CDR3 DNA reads TGTGCCACCAGCAGAGACCCGGTGGGGCAGGGGGCTGGCTACACCTTC. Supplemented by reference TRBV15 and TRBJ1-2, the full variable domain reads DAMVIQNPRYQVTQFGKPVTLSCSQTLNHNVMYWYQQKSSQAPKLLFHYYDKDFNNEADTPDNFQSRRPNTSFCFLDIRSPGLGDTAMYLCATSRDPVGQGAGYTFGSGTRLTVV.

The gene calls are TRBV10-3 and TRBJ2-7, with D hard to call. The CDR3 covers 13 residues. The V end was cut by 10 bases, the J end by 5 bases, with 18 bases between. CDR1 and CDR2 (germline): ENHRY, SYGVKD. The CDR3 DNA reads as TGTGCCAGTAAGTCAGTGAGCTCGGACGAGCAGTACTTC. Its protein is CASKSVSSDEQYF.